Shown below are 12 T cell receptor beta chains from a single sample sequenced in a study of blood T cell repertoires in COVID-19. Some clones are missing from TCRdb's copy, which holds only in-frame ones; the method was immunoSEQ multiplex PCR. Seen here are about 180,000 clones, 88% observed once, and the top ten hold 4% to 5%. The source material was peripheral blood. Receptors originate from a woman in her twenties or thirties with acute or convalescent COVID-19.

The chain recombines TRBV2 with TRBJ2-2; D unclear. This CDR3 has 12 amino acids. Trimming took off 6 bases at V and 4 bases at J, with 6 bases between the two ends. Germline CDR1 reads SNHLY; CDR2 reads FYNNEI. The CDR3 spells CASRYGTGELFF. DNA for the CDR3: TGTGCCAGCAGGTACGGCACCGGGGAGCTGTTTTTT.

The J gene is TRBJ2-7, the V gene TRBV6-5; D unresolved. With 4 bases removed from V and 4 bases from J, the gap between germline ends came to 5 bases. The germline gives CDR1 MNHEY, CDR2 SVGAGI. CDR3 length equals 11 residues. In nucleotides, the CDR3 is TGTGCCAGCAGTTCCCGGTACGAGCAGTACTTC. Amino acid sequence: CASSSRYEQYF.

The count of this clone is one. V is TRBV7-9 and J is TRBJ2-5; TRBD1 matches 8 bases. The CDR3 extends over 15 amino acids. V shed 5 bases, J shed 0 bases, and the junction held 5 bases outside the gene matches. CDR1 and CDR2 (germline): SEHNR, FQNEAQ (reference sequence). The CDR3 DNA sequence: TGTGCCAGCAGCCCGGGACAGGAGTACCAAGAGACCCAGTACTTC. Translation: CASSPGQEYQETQYF.

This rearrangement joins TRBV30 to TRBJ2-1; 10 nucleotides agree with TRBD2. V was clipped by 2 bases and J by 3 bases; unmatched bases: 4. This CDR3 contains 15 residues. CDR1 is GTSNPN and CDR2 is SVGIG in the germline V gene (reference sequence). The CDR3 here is CAWSSGTSVYNEQFF. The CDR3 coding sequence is TGTGCCTGGAGTTCCGGGACTAGCGTCTACAATGAGCAGTTCTTC.

In nucleotides, the CDR3 is TGCGCCAGCAGTGTTCTGCGGGAGGTTGAGCAGTTCTTC. It translates to CASSVLREVEQFF. The chain combines TRBV10-2 with TRBJ2-1; 8 bases are a match to TRBD2. After removal of 4 bases from V and 9 bases from J, the junction contained 5 bases not matched to a gene. CDR1 WSHSY and CDR2 SAAADI come from the germline V gene. CDR3 length: 13 amino acids.

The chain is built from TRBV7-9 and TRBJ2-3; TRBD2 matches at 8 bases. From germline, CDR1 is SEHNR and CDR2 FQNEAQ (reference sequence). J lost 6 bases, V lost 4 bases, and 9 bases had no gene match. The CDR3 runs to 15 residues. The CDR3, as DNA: TGTGCCAGCAGCTCCCAGCGGGAGATTTTTGATACGCAGTATTTT. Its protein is CASSSQREIFDTQYF.

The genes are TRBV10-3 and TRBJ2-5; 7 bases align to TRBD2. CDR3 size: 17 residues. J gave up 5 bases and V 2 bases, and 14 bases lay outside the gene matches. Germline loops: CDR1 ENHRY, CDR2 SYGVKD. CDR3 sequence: CAISERREGGPAETQYF. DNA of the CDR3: TGTGCCATCAGTGAGCGTCGCGAGGGAGGGCCCGCGGAGACCCAGTACTTC.

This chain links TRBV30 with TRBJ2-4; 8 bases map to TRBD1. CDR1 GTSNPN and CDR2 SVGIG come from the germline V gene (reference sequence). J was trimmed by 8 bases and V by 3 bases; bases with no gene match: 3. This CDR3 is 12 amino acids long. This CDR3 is CAWSGQGYIQYF. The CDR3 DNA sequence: TGTGCCTGGAGCGGACAGGGTTACATTCAGTACTTC. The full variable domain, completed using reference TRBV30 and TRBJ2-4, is SQTIHQWPATLVQPVGSPLSLECTVEGTSNPNLYWYRQAAGRGLQLLFYSVGIGQISSEVPQNLSASRPQDRQFILSSKKLLLSDSGFYLCAWSGQGYIQYFGAGTRLSVL.

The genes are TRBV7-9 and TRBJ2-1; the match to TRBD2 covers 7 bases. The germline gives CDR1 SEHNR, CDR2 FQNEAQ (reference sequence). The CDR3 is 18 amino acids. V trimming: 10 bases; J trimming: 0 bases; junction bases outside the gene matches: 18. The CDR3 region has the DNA TGTGCCATCTCGGGGGGAGCGGGATTGGGGCGCTCCTACAATGAGCAGTTCTTC. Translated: CAISGGAGLGRSYNEQFF.

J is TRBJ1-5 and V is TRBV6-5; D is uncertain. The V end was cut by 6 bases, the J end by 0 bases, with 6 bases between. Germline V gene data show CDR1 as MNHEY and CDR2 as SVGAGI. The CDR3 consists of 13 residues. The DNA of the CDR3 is TGTGCCAGCAGCCCAAATAGCAATCAGCCCCAGCATTTT. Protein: CASSPNSNQPQHF.

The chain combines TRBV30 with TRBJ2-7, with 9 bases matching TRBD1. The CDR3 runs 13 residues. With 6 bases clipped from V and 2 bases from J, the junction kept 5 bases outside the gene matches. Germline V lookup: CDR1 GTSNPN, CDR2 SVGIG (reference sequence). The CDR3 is CACQGQGTYEQYF. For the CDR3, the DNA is TGTGCCTGCCAGGGACAGGGAACCTACGAGCAGTACTTC. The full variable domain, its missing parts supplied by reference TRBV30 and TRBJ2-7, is SQTIHQWPATLVQPVGSPLSLECTVEGTSNPNLYWYRQAAGRGLQLLFYSVGIGQISSEVPQNLSASRPQDRQFILSSKKLLLSDSGFYLCACQGQGTYEQYFGPGTRLTVT.

CDR3 DNA sequence: TGTGCCACCAGTGCGAGCAATCAGCCCCAGCATTTT. Residues: CATSASNQPQHF. This sequence joins TRBV24-1 and TRBJ1-5; D unclear. The germline V gene encodes CDR1 KGHDR and CDR2 SFDVKD. The CDR3 runs 12 residues. V gave up 5 bases and J gave up 1 base, with 2 bases separating them.